This TCR beta chain was identified in a study of response to subunit inactivated influenza vaccine. This clonotype was picked up many times. The V end lost 6 bases, the J end lost 5 bases, and 14 bases lay between the germline ends. CDR3 length: 14 amino acids. Each CDR3 protein is one row after TCRdb ran MiXCR on the RT-PCR reads. In the table there are hundreds of thousands of distinct CDR3 sequences, about 11% of which are singletons. This same sample was also taken into another study, of T cells expressing NK-cell markers. As that study records: It was by 5'RACE template switching with UMIs that TCR beta cDNA was made. Cells sorted as CD3+CD56+NKG2C+, CD3+CD56+NKG2C- and CD3+CD56-NKG2C+ T cells supplied the TCR beta repertoires. HCMV seropositivity marked most of the eight sequenced donors; one was seronegative. Dominant NKG2C+ clonotypes accounted for roughly 1.0-7.0% of CD8+ T cells in six or seven donors.

This TCR was sampled from a man aged 50 or older who received an inactivated influenza vaccine. This chain uses TRBV12-3 or TRBV12-4 with TRBJ2-1; perhaps TRBD2 as D (6 bases). The sequences come from PBMCs from blood, collected on the day of vaccination. The CDR3: CASSPGLTDNEQFF. CDR3 bases: TGTGCCAGCAGCCCAGGACTAACCGACAATGAGCAGTTCTTC.